This T cell receptor (beta chain) comes out of a study of human T cells and chemical hapten exposure. Study outcomes and limitations: Expanded TCRs were compared with controls, and the expanded TCRs formed significantly more large CDR3 similarity clusters.

Trimming took off 2 bases at V and 7 bases at J, with 15 bases between the two ends. Germline values: CDR1 MNHEY, CDR2 SVGAGI. This CDR3 is 15 amino acids long. Single cDNA molecules in the library carried unique molecular identifiers attached during preparation. TCRdb passed the RACE reads through MiXCR, listing each CDR3 protein once. Altogether around 57,000 distinct CDR3 sequences are present, roughly 9.6% being singletons, with the ten largest covering about 2%. Indicated time point: patch test 1, 2 weeks after DPC sensitization. As for treatment: therapeutic diphenylcyclopropenone sensitization with weekly scalp DPC. The study extracted total RNA from unfractionated whole blood. Alopecia patients, 18 to 70 years old and DPC-suitable, served as donors. This clonotype was detected ten times or more. Its target is unknown.

The sequenced sample was whole blood, obtained in connection with sensitization to the hapten diphenylcyclopropenone (DPC). The TCR sequence derives from a woman aged 40 to 50 with alopecia areata. Some clones in this sample may be carry-over from other donors' samples. The rearrangement joins TRBV6-5 to TRBJ1-5; perhaps TRBD1 as D (6 bases). The CDR3 DNA reads TGTGCCAGCAGTTACAGTAGTGACAGGTTACAGCCCCAGCATTTT. Encoded protein: CASSYSSDRLQPQHF.